Shown below are 32 T cell receptor beta chains from a single sample sequenced in a study of Ad26.COV2.S vaccination and SARS-CoV-2 variants. The treatment was: 15 to 20 received Ad26.COV2.S at low or high dose, single or two shots; a few received placebo; per-sample allocation not given. At day 63 after the first vaccine or placebo injection, samples were drawn. Data came from immunoSEQ multiplex PCR; TCRdb stores just in-frame clones and leaves some out. The sample lists hundreds of thousands of clones; approximately 86% were seen once. This specimen consisted of peripheral blood, obtained in a trial of Ad26.COV2.S vaccine versus placebo. The receptors here all came from a person between 18 and 60 years old who received the Ad26.COV2.S COVID-19 vaccine or a placebo.

The gene calls are TRBV16 and TRBJ1-1; D not resolved. V was clipped by 4 bases and J by 3 bases, with 6 bases between them. There are 12 residues in the CDR3. Germline loops: CDR1 KGHSY, CDR2 FQNENV. As DNA, the CDR3 is TGTGCCAGCAGCCGTGGGGACACTGAAGCTTTCTTT. It codes for CASSRGDTEAFF. The variable domain in full, completed from reference TRBV16 and TRBJ1-1, reads GEEVAQTPKHLVRGEGQKAKLYCAPIKGHSYVFWYQQVLKNEFKFLISFQNENVFDETGMPKERFSAKCLPNSPCSLEIQATKLEDSAVYFCASSRGDTEAFFGQGTRLTVV.

The chain recombines TRBV10-3 with TRBJ2-2; D gene uncertain. Trimming stripped 3 bases from V and 0 bases from J, with 11 bases between. CDR3 length: 16 residues. Germline CDR1 is ENHRY and CDR2 is SYGVKD. As DNA, the CDR3 is TGTGCCATCAGTGAAAGGATTACTGCGAACACCGGGGAGCTGTTTTTT. Encoded protein: CAISERITANTGELFF.

The CDR3 nucleotides are TGTGCCAGCAGCTTTAAGGAGGAGGGCAATCAGCCCCAGCATTTT. It yields the protein CASSFKEEGNQPQHF. The rearrangement uses TRBV5-6 and TRBJ1-5, with no clear D. This CDR3 contains 15 residues. Germline V gene sequence: CDR1 SGHDT, CDR2 YYEEEE. V lost 2 bases and J lost 2, with 11 bases in between. Supplemented by reference TRBV5-6 and TRBJ1-5, the full variable domain reads DAGVTQSPTHLIKTRGQQVTLRCSPKSGHDTVSWYQQALGQGPQFIFQYYEEEERQRGNFPDRFSGHQFPNYSSELNVNALLLGDSALYLCASSFKEEGNQPQHFGDGTRLSIL.

The chain has TRBV5-5 and TRBJ2-4; D is possibly TRBD2 (5 bases). CDR3 length: 15 amino acids. Trimming shortened V by 2 bases and J by 9 bases, and 18 bases separated the two germline ends. Germline CDR1 is SGHKS and CDR2 is YYEKEE (reference sequence). CDR3 residues: CASSFGPSEGGIQYF. The CDR3 DNA is TGTGCCAGCAGCTTCGGCCCCTCCGAGGGCGGCATTCAGTACTTC.

The CDR3 sequence: CASRRLSEKLFF. CDR3 nucleotides: TGTGCCAGCAGACGTCTGAGTGAAAAACTGTTTTTT. This chain connects TRBV12-3 or TRBV12-4 to TRBJ1-4; D not resolved. V was trimmed by 6 bases and J by 7 bases, leaving 9 bases between them. The CDR3 is made up of 12 amino acids.

V usage is TRBV9 and J usage is TRBJ2-1, with D hard to call. The CDR3 has 18 amino acids. V dropped 0 bases and J dropped 0 bases, with 16 bases sitting between them. CDR1 SGDLS and CDR2 YYNGEE come from the germline V gene. CDR3 sequence reads: CASSVEVMSFSSYNEQFF. The CDR3 DNA sequence: TGTGCCAGCAGCGTAGAAGTTATGTCGTTTAGCTCCTACAATGAGCAGTTCTTC.

The genes are TRBV27 and TRBJ2-5, with TRBD2 matching 8 bases. The CDR3 length is 16 residues. Germline V gene sequence: CDR1 MNHEY, CDR2 SMNVEV (reference sequence). V gave up 4 bases and J gave up 1 base; unmatched junction bases: 8. The CDR3 bases are TGTGCCAGCAGTTCCCCCAGAGCGGGGGTCCAAGAGACCCAGTACTTC. This gives the protein CASSSPRAGVQETQYF.

This clone appeared once. This chain connects TRBV27 to TRBJ1-2; 8 nucleotides agree with TRBD1. Germline V gene sequence: CDR1 MNHEY, CDR2 SMNVEV (reference sequence). V gave up 2 bases and J gave up 8 bases; unmatched junction bases: 4. The length of the CDR3 is 13 residues. The CDR3 nucleotides are TGTGCCAGCAGTTTACGACAGGGGAGCGGCTACACCTTC. As protein: CASSLRQGSGYTF.

This clone has only a few counts. The genes are TRBV28 and TRBJ2-2; perhaps TRBD1 as D (6 bases). The CDR3 is 16 amino acids. Trimming shortened V by 0 bases and J by 6 bases, and 14 bases separated the two germline ends. Germline V gene lookup returns CDR1 MDHEN and CDR2 SYDVKM. The CDR3 nucleotides are TGTGCCAGCAGTTTATGGGCCGCAGGGGAAGCCGGGGAGCTGTTTTTT. Translation: CASSLWAAGEAGELFF.

Concerning this clone itself: The sample contains more than one DNA sequence encoding this CDR3. The chain carries TRBV10-3 and TRBJ2-2; no clear D. V was trimmed by 8 bases and J by 1 base, leaving 5 bases between them. The CDR3 totals 12 residues. The germline V gene has CDR1 ENHRY and CDR2 SYGVKD. Written as DNA, the CDR3 is TGTGCCATCGGGCAGAACACCGGGGAGCTGTTTTTT. This sequence encodes CAIGQNTGELFF.

The chain has TRBV6-2 or TRBV6-3 and TRBJ2-7, with D perhaps matching TRBD1 or TRBD2 (6 bases each). CDR3 size: 12 residues. V was cut by 5 bases and J by 7 bases, with 12 bases left in between. The germline V gene encodes CDR1 MNHEY and CDR2 SVGEGT. CDR3 region: CASSTGAREQYF. The CDR3 nucleotides read TGTGCCAGCAGTACGGGGGCGAGGGAGCAGTACTTC.

The rearrangement links TRBV19 to TRBJ1-4; weak D call: TRBD1 (6 bases). CDR3 size: 14 residues. Trimming stripped 8 bases from V and 6 bases from J, with 16 bases between. Germline V gene data show CDR1 as LNHDA and CDR2 as SQIVND (reference sequence). CDR3 coding DNA: TGTGCCAGTTTCGCCCGGGGGCGTGATGAAAAACTGTTTTTT. As protein: CASFARGRDEKLFF.

The chain uses TRBV10-1 and TRBJ1-1; D not certain. This CDR3 is 15 amino acids long. Germline values: CDR1 WNHNN, CDR2 SYGVQD (reference sequence). V dropped 0 bases and J dropped 1 base, with 9 bases sitting between them. In DNA form, the CDR3 reads TGCGCCAGCAGTGAGTCGGTCGCGGGGAACACTGAAGCTTTCTTT. This translates into CASSESVAGNTEAFF.

The CDR3 loop is CAWSGSAFSNQPQHF. CDR3 DNA: TGTGCCTGGAGTGGGTCAGCCTTTAGCAATCAGCCCCAGCATTTT. The J gene is TRBJ1-5, the V gene TRBV30; D ambiguous. V gave up 1 base and J gave up 0 bases, with 10 bases separating them. CDR3 length: 15 residues. Germline loops: CDR1 GTSNPN, CDR2 SVGIG (reference sequence).

The CDR3 DNA is TGTGCCAGCAGCTTAGGGGCGGGAGGATACAATGAGCAGTTCTTC. Translated: CASSLGAGGYNEQFF. J is TRBJ2-1 and V is TRBV7-2; 8 positions match TRBD2. The CDR3 sequence is 15 residues long. The V gene's germline CDR1 is SGHTA and CDR2 FQGNSA. V was pared by 1 base and J by 4 bases, with 3 bases of the junction left unmatched.

The gene calls are TRBV7-2 and TRBJ1-6, with unresolved D. V was trimmed by 4 bases and J by 0 bases, leaving 7 bases between them. There are 15 residues in the CDR3. The V gene's germline CDR1 is SGHTA and CDR2 FQGNSA. The CDR3, as DNA: TGTGCCAGCAGCTCACAGAGCTCCTATAATTCACCCCTCCACTTT. Protein sequence: CASSSQSSYNSPLHF.

The chain couples TRBV19 to TRBJ2-3; D is perhaps TRBD1 (6 bases). The germline CDR1 and CDR2 sequences are LNHDA and SQIVND (reference sequence). Trimming stripped 3 bases from V and 4 bases from J, with 17 bases between. This CDR3 has 16 residues. This chain's CDR3 is CASSIWGRLGPDTQYF. CDR3 in DNA: TGTGCCAGTAGTATCTGGGGGCGCTTGGGTCCAGATACGCAGTATTTT.

This clone has only a few counts. The chain's CDR3 is CASSRTDSLYEQYF. The DNA for the CDR3 is TGCGCCAGCAGCAGAACCGACAGTCTCTACGAGCAGTACTTC. The chain couples TRBV5-1 to TRBJ2-7; TRBD1 might be the D (5 bases). This CDR3 is built from 14 residues. V gave up 4 bases and J gave up 3 bases, with 14 bases separating them. Germline assignment: CDR1 SGHRS and CDR2 YFSETQ.

The sample holds one count of this clone. The V call is TRBV4-3, the J call TRBJ2-7, with D tentatively TRBD2 (6 bases). CDR1 and CDR2 from the germline V gene are LGHNA and YSLEER. The CDR3 spans 12 residues. V was pared by 4 bases and J by 3 bases, with 7 bases between. Written as DNA, the CDR3 is TGCGCCAGCAGCCCGGGACTCTACGAGCAGTACTTC. It codes for CASSPGLYEQYF.

This chain links TRBV5-6 with TRBJ1-5; 8 positions match TRBD1. V was pared by 2 bases and J by 0 bases, with 7 bases of the junction left unmatched. Germline CDR1 SGHDT, CDR2 YYEEEE. The CDR3 consists of 17 residues. CDR3 amino acids: CASSLQGDLYSNQPQHF. CDR3 nucleotides: TGTGCCAGCAGCTTACAGGGGGACCTCTATAGCAATCAGCCCCAGCATTTT.

This chain joins TRBV7-6 and TRBJ2-3, with 7 bases that match TRBD1. The CDR3 totals 15 residues. Trimming at V came to 3 bases and at J to 1 base, leaving 4 bases not matched to a gene. Germline CDR1 and CDR2: SGHVS and FNYEAQ. This CDR3 is CASSLTGYRTDTQYF. DNA of the CDR3: TGTGCCAGCAGCTTGACAGGGTACCGCACAGATACGCAGTATTTT.

Of note for this clone: This same CDR3 is encoded by further DNA sequences in the sample. V usage is TRBV4-3 and J usage is TRBJ2-7; D gene ambiguous. The germline V gene encodes CDR1 LGHNA and CDR2 YSLEER. This CDR3 comprises 13 residues. Trimming removed 0 bases at V and 3 bases at J, with 6 bases between. The CDR3 DNA reads TGCGCCAGCAGCCAAGACAGAGACTACGAGCAGTACTTC. Translating gives CASSQDRDYEQYF.

In DNA, the CDR3 is TGTGCCAGCAGCCATTCTTCCGGACAGAATTATGGCTACACCTTC. It codes for CASSHSSGQNYGYTF. This sequence joins TRBV4-2 and TRBJ1-2; possible D gene TRBD1, 6 bases. Between the trimmed V and J ends, which lost 3 bases and 5 bases, there was a span of 16 bases. This CDR3 comprises 15 residues. CDR1 and CDR2 (germline): LGHNA, YNFKEQ.

The count of this clone is one. The chain uses TRBV28 and TRBJ2-1; the D gene is possibly TRBD2 (6 bases). The V gene's germline CDR1 is MDHEN and CDR2 SYDVKM. The CDR3 consists of 14 residues. Trimming pared 10 bases from V and 1 base from J, leaving 14 bases between. CDR3 region: CATWEAVSYNEQFF. For the CDR3, the DNA is TGTGCCACCTGGGAGGCGGTGTCCTACAATGAGCAGTTCTTC.

The chain employs TRBV4-3 and TRBJ1-5; 8 nucleotides agree with TRBD1. V dropped 3 bases and J dropped 9; count of bases not matched to a gene: 4. CDR3 size: 13 residues. Germline CDR1 LGHNA, CDR2 YSLEER. In DNA form, the CDR3 reads TGCGCCAGCAGCCAGGACAGGGAACGGCCCCAGCATTTT. Its translation is CASSQDRERPQHF.

Notes on this clone: Other DNA sequences from this sample encode an identical CDR3 as well. The chain combines TRBV28 with TRBJ2-7; 12 bases are shared with TRBD2. V gave up 5 bases and J gave up 1 base; unmatched junction bases: 0. Germline V CDR1 and CDR2: MDHEN, SYDVKM. The CDR3 has 14 amino acids. The CDR3 sequence is CASSLAGGSYEQYF. The CDR3 coding sequence is TGTGCCAGCAGTCTAGCGGGAGGGTCCTACGAGCAGTACTTC.

This chain connects TRBV29-1 to TRBJ1-5, with TRBD1 matching 8 bases. Germline CDR1 is SQVTM and CDR2 is ANQGSEA. The CDR3 covers 15 residues. V lost 1 base, J lost 7 bases, and 9 bases stayed unmatched. The DNA of the CDR3 is TGCAGCGTTGAAGTCCCAGGGGGCCGAGGACAGCCCCAGCATTTT. It specifies CSVEVPGGRGQPQHF.

V and J are TRBV19 and TRBJ1-5, with TRBD1 matching 7 bases. V gave up 0 bases and J gave up 2 bases; unmatched junction bases: 4. Germline V lookup: CDR1 LNHDA, CDR2 SQIVND (reference sequence). The CDR3 sequence is 16 residues long. The CDR3 spells CASSIETGWGNQPQHF. CDR3 coding DNA: TGTGCCAGTAGTATAGAGACAGGGTGGGGCAATCAGCCCCAGCATTTT. The whole variable domain, remainder taken from reference TRBV19 and TRBJ1-5, is DGGITQSPKYLFRKEGQNVTLSCEQNLNHDAMYWYRQDPGQGLRLIYYSQIVNDFQKGDIAEGYSVSREKKESFPLTVTSAQKNPTAFYLCASSIETGWGNQPQHFGDGTRLSIL.

The genes are TRBV4-3 and TRBJ2-7; TRBD1 is a possible D gene (5 bases). Looked up from germline, CDR1 is LGHNA and CDR2 is YSLEER. Trimming stripped 4 bases from V and 2 bases from J, with 18 bases between. The CDR3 spans 16 residues. The CDR3 here is CASSPRAAHPPYEQYF. The CDR3 DNA sequence: TGCGCCAGCAGCCCCAGGGCGGCTCATCCCCCCTACGAGCAGTACTTC.

The chain has TRBV19 and TRBJ1-2, with D possibly TRBD1 on 5 matching bases. Germline V lookup: CDR1 LNHDA, CDR2 SQIVND (reference sequence). V was trimmed by 1 base and J by 5 bases, leaving 8 bases between them. The length of the CDR3 is 13 residues. CDR3 sequence: CASSIGAGYGYTF. CDR3 nucleotide sequence: TGTGCCAGTAGTATAGGGGCAGGGTATGGCTACACCTTC.

CDR3 residues: CASSPPGLAGGRGNEQFF. CDR3 in DNA: TGTGCCAGCTCACCCCCTGGACTAGCGGGGGGGCGAGGCAATGAGCAGTTCTTC. The J gene is TRBJ2-1, the V gene TRBV18; 15 bases are shared with TRBD2. V was clipped by 3 bases and J by 6 bases; unmatched bases: 9. This CDR3 has 18 residues. Germline V CDR1 and CDR2: KGHSH, LQKENI.

This chain joins TRBV5-4 and TRBJ2-1; D gene ambiguous. The CDR3 totals 14 residues. V was trimmed by 2 bases and J by 4 bases, leaving 10 bases between them. The V gene's germline CDR1 is SGHNT and CDR2 YYREEE (reference sequence). CDR3: CASSLVAEYNEQFF. The CDR3 nucleotides read TGTGCCAGCAGCTTAGTAGCAGAATACAATGAGCAGTTCTTC.